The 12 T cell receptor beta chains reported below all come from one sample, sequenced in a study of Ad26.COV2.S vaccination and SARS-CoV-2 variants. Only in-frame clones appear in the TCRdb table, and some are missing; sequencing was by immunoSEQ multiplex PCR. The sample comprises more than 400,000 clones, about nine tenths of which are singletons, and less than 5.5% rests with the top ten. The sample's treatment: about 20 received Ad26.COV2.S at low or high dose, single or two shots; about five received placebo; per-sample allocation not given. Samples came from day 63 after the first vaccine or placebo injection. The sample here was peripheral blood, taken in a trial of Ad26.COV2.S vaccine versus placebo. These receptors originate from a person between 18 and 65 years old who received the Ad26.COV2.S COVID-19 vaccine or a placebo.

The CDR3 coding sequence is TGCGCCAGCAGCTTGGCTAGGACAGCGAACACTGAAGCTTTCTTT. Encoded protein: CASSLARTANTEAFF. The V and J genes are TRBV5-1 and TRBJ1-1; maybe TRBD1 (6 bases). V lost 0 bases to trimming and J lost 1 base, with 10 bases between them. The CDR3 covers 15 residues. Germline V gene sequence: CDR1 SGHRS, CDR2 YFSETQ.

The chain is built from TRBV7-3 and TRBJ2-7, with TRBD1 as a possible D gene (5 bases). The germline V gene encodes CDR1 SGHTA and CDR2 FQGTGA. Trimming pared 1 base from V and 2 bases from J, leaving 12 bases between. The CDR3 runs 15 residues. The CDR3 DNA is TGTGCCAGCAGCTTAAACGCAGGGATCCCCTACGAGCAGTACTTC. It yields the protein CASSLNAGIPYEQYF.

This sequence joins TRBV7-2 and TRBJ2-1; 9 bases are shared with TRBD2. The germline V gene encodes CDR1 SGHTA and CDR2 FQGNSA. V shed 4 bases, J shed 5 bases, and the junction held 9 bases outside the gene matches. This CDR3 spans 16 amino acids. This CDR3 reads CASSSLLAGPNNEQFF. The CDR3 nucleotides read TGTGCCAGCAGCTCCCTACTAGCGGGCCCTAACAATGAGCAGTTCTTC.

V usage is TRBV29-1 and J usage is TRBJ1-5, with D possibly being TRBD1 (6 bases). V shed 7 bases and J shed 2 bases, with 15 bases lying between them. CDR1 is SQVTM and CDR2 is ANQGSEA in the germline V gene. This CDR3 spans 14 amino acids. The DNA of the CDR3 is TGCAGCGCTCTCGGGGGCTATGGCAATCAGCCCCAGCATTTT. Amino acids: CSALGGYGNQPQHF.

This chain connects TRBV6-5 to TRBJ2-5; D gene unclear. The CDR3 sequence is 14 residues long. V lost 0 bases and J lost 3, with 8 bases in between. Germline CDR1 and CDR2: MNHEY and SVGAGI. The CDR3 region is CASSYSRQKETQYF. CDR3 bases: TGTGCCAGCAGTTACTCGAGGCAGAAAGAGACCCAGTACTTC.

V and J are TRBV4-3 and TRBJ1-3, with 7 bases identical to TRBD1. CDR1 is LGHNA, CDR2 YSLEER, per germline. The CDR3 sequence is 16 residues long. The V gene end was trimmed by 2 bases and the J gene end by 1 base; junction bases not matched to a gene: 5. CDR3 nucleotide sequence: TGCGCCAGCAGCCAACATATACAGGGGTCTGGAAACACCATATATTTT. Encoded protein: CASSQHIQGSGNTIYF.

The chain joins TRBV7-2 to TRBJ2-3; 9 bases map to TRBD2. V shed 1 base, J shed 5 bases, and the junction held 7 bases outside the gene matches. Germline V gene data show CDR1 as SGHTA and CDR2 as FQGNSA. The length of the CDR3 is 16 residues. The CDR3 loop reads CASSLVFSGSGDTQYF. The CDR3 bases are TGTGCCAGCAGCTTAGTTTTTAGCGGGAGTGGAGATACGCAGTATTTT.

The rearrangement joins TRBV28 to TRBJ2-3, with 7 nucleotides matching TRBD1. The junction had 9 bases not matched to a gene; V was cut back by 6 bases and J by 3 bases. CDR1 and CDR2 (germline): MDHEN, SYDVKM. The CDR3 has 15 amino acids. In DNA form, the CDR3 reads TGTGCCAGCAGACCAGACAGGGAAGGGACAGATACGCAGTATTTT. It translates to CASRPDREGTDTQYF.

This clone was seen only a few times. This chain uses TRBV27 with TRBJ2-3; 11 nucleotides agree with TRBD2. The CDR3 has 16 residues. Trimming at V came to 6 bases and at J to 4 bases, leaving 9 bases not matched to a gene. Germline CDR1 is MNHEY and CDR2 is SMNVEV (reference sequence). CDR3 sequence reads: CASRVSSGRTPDTQYF. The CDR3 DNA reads TGTGCCAGCAGGGTCTCTAGCGGGAGGACCCCAGATACGCAGTATTTT.

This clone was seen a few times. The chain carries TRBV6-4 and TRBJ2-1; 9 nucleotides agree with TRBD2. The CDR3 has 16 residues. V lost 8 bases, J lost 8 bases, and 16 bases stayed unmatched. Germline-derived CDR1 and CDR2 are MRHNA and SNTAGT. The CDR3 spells CASQSLAGGGLDEQFF. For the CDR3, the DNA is TGTGCCAGCCAGTCCTTGGCGGGAGGGGGTCTCGATGAGCAGTTCTTC.

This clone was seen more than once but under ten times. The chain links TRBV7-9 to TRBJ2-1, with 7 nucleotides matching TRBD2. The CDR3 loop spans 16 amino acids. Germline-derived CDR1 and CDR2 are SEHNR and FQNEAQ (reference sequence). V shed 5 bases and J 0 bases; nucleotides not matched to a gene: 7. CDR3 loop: CASSQQRGSSYNEQFF. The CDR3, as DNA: TGTGCCAGCAGCCAACAGCGGGGAAGCTCCTACAATGAGCAGTTCTTC.

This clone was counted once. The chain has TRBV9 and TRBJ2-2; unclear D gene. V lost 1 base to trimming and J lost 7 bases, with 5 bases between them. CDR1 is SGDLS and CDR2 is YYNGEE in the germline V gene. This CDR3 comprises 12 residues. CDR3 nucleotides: TGTGCCAGCAGCGTACTAAACGGGGAGCTGTTTTTT. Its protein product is CASSVLNGELFF.